The following is a T cell receptor (beta chain) sequence with its context. Antigen specificity is unknown. Measured with immunoSEQ multiplex PCR; TCRdb has only the in-frame clones, and not every one. In the table there are around 140,000 clones, roughly 92% of which are singletons. This entry comes from a study of T cell responses to AZD1222 COVID-19 vaccine. Germline V CDR1 and CDR2: MNHEY, SMNVEV (reference sequence). V lost 2 bases, J lost 6 bases, and 13 bases lay in between. There are 15 residues in the CDR3. Findings of the study overall: Targets within unmutated variant regions were reportedly found for nearly half of spike-specific TCRs. Repertoires were obtained solely post-peak T cell response. There were vaccine-associated CD4 TCRs across spike, dominant at 160-218 and 743-854. The donor group comprised mostly white British people and more females; the analysis possibly underestimated clonal diversity.

The specimen comprised peripheral blood, sampled on day 0 of AZD1222 vaccination. The rearrangement joins TRBV27 to TRBJ1-4, with unresolved D. The sequence came from an adult in good health. The CDR3 nucleotides are TGTGCCAGCAGTTTAGGTGTGGGGTTGGATGAAAAACTGTTTTTT. Translation: CASSLGVGLDEKLFF. Using reference TRBV27 and TRBJ1-4 for the parts outside the CDR3, the full variable domain is EAQVTQNPRYLITVTGKKLTVTCSQNMNHEYMSWYRQDPGLGLRQIYYSMNVEVTDKGDVPEGYKVSRKEKRNFPLILESPSPNQTSLYFCASSLGVGLDEKLFFGSGTQLSVL.